Listed below are T cell receptor beta chains from one sample, sequenced in a study of CD8+CD57+ T cells in acquired aplastic anemia. TCRdb used MiXCR to reprocess the reads, holding one entry per CDR3 protein. The sample lists under 200,000 distinct CDR3 sequences, about 48% seen once, with under 40% in the top ten. Source material: sorted CD4+, CD8+, or CD8+CD57+ T cells (not recorded which) from PBMCs. Receptor source: a human donor with aplastic anemia. CDR3s include the opening cysteine and the closing phenylalanine or tryptophan. The size of a clone is reported for some rows only, either as once, few or many, or as a class for expanded clones.

CDR3aa,j_gene,abundance,v_gene
CASSESTGPEQYF,TRBJ2-7,many,TRBV6-2/TRBV6-3
CASSLSGSQETQYF,TRBJ2-5,NA,TRBV7-3
CASRGGDSGSRSYNEQFF,TRBJ2-1,many,TRBV9
CASSLAGQGGEKLFF,TRBJ1-4,few,TRBV5-6
CSVADREYYGYTF,TRBJ1-2,few,TRBV29-1
CASSETGQGYGYTF,TRBJ1-2,NA,TRBV7-3
CASSFGTAYEQYF,TRBJ2-7,many,TRBV13
CASSGAGGVYEQYF,TRBJ2-7,NA,TRBV25-1
CASTGSGNTIYF,TRBJ1-3,NA,TRBV19
CASTSLDTANTEAFF,TRBJ1-1,many,TRBV12-3/TRBV12-4
CASSKSHEQYF,TRBJ2-7,NA,TRBV7-9
CASSLLGLNEQFF,TRBJ2-1,many,TRBV7-3
CASSLGSLNNEQFF,TRBJ2-1,NA,TRBV5-8
CASSLDGPSNQPQHF,TRBJ1-5,NA,TRBV7-9
CASSALGGLGYTF,TRBJ1-2,few,TRBV25-1
CASSKTGTANTEAFF,TRBJ1-1,many,TRBV2
CASSVVAGVSNEQFF,TRBJ2-1,NA,TRBV9
CASRRQGPLGGNQPQHF,TRBJ1-5,many,TRBV19
CASSLGTEKLFF,TRBJ1-4,many,TRBV7-9
CATNGENTGELFF,TRBJ2-2,many,TRBV5-4
CASSLFSGTNYNEQFF,TRBJ2-1,NA,TRBV13
CSVVAGNRNTEAFF,TRBJ1-1,NA,TRBV29-1
CASSPDSLTYEQYF,TRBJ2-7,many,TRBV12-3/TRBV12-4
CASSLDLTSYEQYF,TRBJ2-7,many,TRBV3-1
CASSSTIGDRVGYEQYF,TRBJ2-7,many,TRBV27
CASTISGFQYF,TRBJ2-4,NA,TRBV5-8
CASSLGGGRSPRATEAFF,TRBJ1-1,many,TRBV7-9
CASSASKAIYGYTF,TRBJ1-2,NA,TRBV19
CASSWGQGKPQHF,TRBJ1-5,NA,TRBV5-1
CATSRGTPASYSNQPQHF,TRBJ1-5,NA,TRBV15
CSVEVGAGVGWDTQYF,TRBJ2-3,many,TRBV29-1
CASSPSGRDPPYEQYF,TRBJ2-7,many,TRBV9
CASSILGTAVKLFF,TRBJ1-4,NA,TRBV19
CASSQDGGTGTQYF,TRBJ2-5,many,TRBV7-2
CASSIVGRAAEQYF,TRBJ2-7,many,TRBV19
CASSRSVSGQPQHF,TRBJ1-5,NA,TRBV7-2
CSASRTGEVYEQYF,TRBJ2-7,once,TRBV20-1
CATSRELGDYEQYF,TRBJ2-7,NA,TRBV15
CASSPIAGSYEQYF,TRBJ2-7,many,TRBV4-2
CASSEGGDSGNTIYF,TRBJ1-3,NA,TRBV2
CATSEQPVSEYTGELFF,TRBJ2-2,many,TRBV24-1
CATSDRTSGGGADTQYF,TRBJ2-3,few,TRBV24-1
CAWSGSSSKETQYF,TRBJ2-5,few,TRBV30